Detailed here is one TCR beta chain. The sample is drawn from a study of T cell changes during pregnancy in multiple sclerosis. The CDR3 is made up of 14 amino acids. Germline CDR1 reads GTSNPN; CDR2 reads SVGIG (reference sequence). Trimming left V 2 bases short and J 2 bases short, with 11 bases between. Measured with immunoSEQ multiplex PCR; TCRdb has only the in-frame clones, and not every one. The data hold over 55,000 clones, with 85% to 95% observed a single time. The material was peripheral blood, obtained after pregnancy. The clonotype originates from a female donor with multiple sclerosis, enrolled in a pregnancy study. The rearrangement links TRBV30 to TRBJ2-3; no clear D. The CDR3 coding sequence is TGTGCCTGGAGTCCTTTGGCGGACACAGATACGCAGTATTTT. Translated, it gives CAWSPLADTDTQYF.